A selection of T cell receptor beta chains follows, all from one sample in a study of shared clonotypes between healthy human individuals. Data came from immunoSEQ multiplex PCR; TCRdb stores just in-frame clones and leaves some out. This sample has 2 million to 2.5 million clones, with over 90% found just once. The sequencing sample was made of naive CD4+ T cells from PBMCs. These receptor sequences come from a man aged 18 to 29 in good health. Some clones in this sample may be carry-over from other donors' samples. Each CDR3 is given with its conserved first and last residue. The D gene is left open where the match is weak. Some rows mark clone size as missing; the rest say once, few, many or name a class of expanded clone.

v_call	d_call	j_call	clone_size	cdr3_nt	cdr3_aa
TRBV6-6	-	TRBJ1-2	-	TGTGCCAGCAGCCCCGGCCGGGGCTATGGCTACACCTTC	CASSPGRGYGYTF
TRBV7-9	-	TRBJ1-6	-	TGTGCCAGCAGCTTAGAGAGGAGGACCTCCTATAATTCACCCCTCCACTTT	CASSLERRTSYNSPLHF
TRBV27	TRBD1	TRBJ2-2	-	TGTGCCAGCAGTTTACTTCAGGGGGCCCGCGGCACCGGGGAGCTGTTTTTT	CASSLLQGARGTGELFF
TRBV6-6	TRBD2	TRBJ2-7	-	TGTGCCAGCAGCCCCAGCGGGAGTTCCTACGAGCAGTACTTC	CASSPSGSSYEQYF
TRBV20-1	-	TRBJ1-2	-	TGCAGTGTCACAGAGTACTATGGCTACACCTTC	CSVTEYYGYTF
TRBV6-4	TRBD1	TRBJ1-1	-	TGTGCCAGCAGTCCCGGGACAGGGAAAGCTTTCTTT	CASSPGTGKAFF
TRBV7-9	TRBD1	TRBJ2-7	-	TGTGCCAGCACGGCCCATGGGACAGCTTTCTACGAGCAGTACTTC	CASTAHGTAFYEQYF
TRBV10-1	-	TRBJ1-1	few	TGCGCCAGCAGTGAGGGAGGGACGGACACTGAAGCTTTCTTT	CASSEGGTDTEAFF
TRBV5-1	TRBD2	TRBJ2-7	-	TGCGCCAGCAGCTTGGCCCCGGGACTAGCGGGAGCCTACGAGCAGTACTTC	CASSLAPGLAGAYEQYF
TRBV11-2	-	TRBJ1-1	-	TGTGCCAGCAGCAATTACGTGTCGGACACTGAAGCTTTCTTT	CASSNYVSDTEAFF
TRBV7-9	TRBD1	TRBJ2-7	-	TGTGCCAGCAGCCAAATAGGGACAGGGGGTTTCTCCTACGAGCAGTACTTC	CASSQIGTGGFSYEQYF
TRBV9	-	TRBJ1-4	-	TGTGCCAGCAGCGTATTGAGTGGCAGTGAAAAACTGTTTTTT	CASSVLSGSEKLFF